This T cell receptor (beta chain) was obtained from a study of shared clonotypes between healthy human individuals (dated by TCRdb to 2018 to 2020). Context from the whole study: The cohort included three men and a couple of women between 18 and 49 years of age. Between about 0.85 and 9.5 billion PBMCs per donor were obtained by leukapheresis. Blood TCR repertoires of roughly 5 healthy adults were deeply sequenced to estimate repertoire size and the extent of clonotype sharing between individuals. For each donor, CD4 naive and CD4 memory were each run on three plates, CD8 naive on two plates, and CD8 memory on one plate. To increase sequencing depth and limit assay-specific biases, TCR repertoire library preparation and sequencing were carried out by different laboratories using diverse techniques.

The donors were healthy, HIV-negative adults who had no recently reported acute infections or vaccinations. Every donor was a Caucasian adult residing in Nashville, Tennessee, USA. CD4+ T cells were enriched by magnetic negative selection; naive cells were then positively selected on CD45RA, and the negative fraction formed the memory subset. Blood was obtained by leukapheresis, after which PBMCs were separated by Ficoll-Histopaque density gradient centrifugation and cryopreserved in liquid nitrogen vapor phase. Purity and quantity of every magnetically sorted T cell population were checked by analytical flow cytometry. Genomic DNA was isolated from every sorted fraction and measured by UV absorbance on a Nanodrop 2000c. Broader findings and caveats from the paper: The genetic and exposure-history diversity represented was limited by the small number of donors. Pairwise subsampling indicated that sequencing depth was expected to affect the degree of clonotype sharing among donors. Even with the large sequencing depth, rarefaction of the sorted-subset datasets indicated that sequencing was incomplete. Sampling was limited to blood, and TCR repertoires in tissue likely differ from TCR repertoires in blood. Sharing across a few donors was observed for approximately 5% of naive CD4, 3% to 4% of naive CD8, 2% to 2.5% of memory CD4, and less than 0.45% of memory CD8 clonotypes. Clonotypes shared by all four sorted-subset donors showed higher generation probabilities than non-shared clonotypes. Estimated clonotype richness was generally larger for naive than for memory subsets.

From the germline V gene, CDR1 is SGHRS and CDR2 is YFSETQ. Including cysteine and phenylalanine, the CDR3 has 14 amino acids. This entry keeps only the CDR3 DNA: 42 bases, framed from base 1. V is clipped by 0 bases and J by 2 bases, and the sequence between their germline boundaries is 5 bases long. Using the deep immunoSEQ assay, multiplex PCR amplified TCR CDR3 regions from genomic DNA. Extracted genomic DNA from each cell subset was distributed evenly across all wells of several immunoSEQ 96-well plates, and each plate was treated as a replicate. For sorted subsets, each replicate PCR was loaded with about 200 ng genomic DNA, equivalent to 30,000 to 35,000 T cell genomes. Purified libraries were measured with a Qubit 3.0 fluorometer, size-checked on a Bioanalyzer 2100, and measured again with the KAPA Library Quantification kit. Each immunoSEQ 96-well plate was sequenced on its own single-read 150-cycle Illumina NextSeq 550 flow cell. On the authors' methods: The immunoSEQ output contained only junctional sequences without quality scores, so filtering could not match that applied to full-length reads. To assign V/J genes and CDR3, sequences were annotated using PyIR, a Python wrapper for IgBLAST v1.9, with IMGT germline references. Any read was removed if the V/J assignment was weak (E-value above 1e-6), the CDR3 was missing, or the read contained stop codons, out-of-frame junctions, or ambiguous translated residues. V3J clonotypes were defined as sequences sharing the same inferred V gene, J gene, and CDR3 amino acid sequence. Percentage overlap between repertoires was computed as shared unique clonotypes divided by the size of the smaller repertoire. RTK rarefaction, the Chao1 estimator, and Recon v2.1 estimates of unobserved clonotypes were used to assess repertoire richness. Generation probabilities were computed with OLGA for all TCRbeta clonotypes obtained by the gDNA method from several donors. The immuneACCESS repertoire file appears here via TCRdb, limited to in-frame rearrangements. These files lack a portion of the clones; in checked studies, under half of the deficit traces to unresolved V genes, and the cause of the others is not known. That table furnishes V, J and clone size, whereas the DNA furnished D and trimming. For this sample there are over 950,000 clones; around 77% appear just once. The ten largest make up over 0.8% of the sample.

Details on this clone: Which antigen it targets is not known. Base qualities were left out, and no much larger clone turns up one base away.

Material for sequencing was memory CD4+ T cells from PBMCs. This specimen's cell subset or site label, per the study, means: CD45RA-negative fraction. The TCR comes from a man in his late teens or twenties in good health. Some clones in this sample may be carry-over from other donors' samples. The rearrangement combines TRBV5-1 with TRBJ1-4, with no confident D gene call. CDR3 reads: CASSLGDTNEKLFF. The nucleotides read TGCGCCAGCAGCTTGGGGGATACTAATGAAAAACTGTTTTTT.